This T cell receptor beta chain was sequenced in a study of blood T cell repertoires in COVID-19. Overall study context: Donors in the United States, Italy and Spain gave samples during acute or convalescent COVID-19. T cells, B-cell-depleted T cells, or PBMCs provided the cDNA or gDNA that served as material.

V shed 1 base and J shed 3 bases, with 7 bases lying between them. The CDR3 consists of 14 residues. Per germline, CDR1 MGHDK and CDR2 SYGVNS. Per the study methods: Reference gene primer amplification gave estimated nucleated cell counts. Here immunoSEQ multiplex PCR was the method, and the copy in TCRdb shows in-frame clones only, minus some. V, J and clone size are those of that table, while D and trimming were read from the DNA. In the table there are approximately 250,000 clones, approximately 82% of which are singletons. Sequences were obtained from peripheral blood. The V and J genes are TRBV25-1 and TRBJ1-3; D ambiguous. The origin of this receptor is a man aged 40-55 years who had recovered from COVID-19. In nucleotides, the CDR3 is TGTGCCAGCAGTGAATTCGGGGTTGGAAACACCATATATTTT. It translates to CASSEFGVGNTIYF.